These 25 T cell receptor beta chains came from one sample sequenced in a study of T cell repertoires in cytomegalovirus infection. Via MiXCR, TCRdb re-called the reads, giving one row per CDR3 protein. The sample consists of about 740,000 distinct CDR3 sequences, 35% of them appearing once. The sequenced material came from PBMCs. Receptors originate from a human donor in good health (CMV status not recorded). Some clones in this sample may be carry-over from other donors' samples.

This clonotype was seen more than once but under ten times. DNA of the CDR3: TGCGCCAGCAGCCACCGAGGGGGGAGTTCGTACACTGAAGCTTTCTTT. Translating it yields CASSHRGGSSYTEAFF. The chain combines TRBV4-1 with TRBJ1-1, with a weak D call TRBD1 (6 bases). V lost 3 bases, J lost 3 bases, and 17 bases lay in between. The CDR3 extends over 16 amino acids. Germline CDR1 and CDR2: MGHRA and YSYEKL.

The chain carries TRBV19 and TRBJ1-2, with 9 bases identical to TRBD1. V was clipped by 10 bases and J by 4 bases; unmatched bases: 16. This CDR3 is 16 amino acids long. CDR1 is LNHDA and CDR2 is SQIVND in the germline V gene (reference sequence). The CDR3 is CATSKSGTGTSYGYTF. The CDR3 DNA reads TGTGCCACCTCGAAATCGGGGACAGGGACCTCCTATGGCTACACCTTC. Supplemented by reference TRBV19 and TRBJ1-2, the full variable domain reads DGGITQSPKYLFRKEGQNVTLSCEQNLNHDAMYWYRQDPGQGLRLIYYSQIVNDFQKGDIAEGYSVSREKKESFPLTVTSAQKNPTAFYLCATSKSGTGTSYGYTFGSGTRLTVV.

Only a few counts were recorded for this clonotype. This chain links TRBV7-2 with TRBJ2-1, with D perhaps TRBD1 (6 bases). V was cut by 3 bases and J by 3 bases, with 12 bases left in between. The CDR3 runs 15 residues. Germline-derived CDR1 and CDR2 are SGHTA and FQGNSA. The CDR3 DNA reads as TGTGCCAGCAGCTTGGACCAGGGGCTCTACAATGAGCAGTTCTTC. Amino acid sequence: CASSLDQGLYNEQFF.

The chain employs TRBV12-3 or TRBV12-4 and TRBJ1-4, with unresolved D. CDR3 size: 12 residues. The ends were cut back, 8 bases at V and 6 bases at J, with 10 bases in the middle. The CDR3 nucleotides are TGTGCCAGCGCGGATGCGCATGAAAAACTGTTTTTT. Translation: CASADAHEKLFF.

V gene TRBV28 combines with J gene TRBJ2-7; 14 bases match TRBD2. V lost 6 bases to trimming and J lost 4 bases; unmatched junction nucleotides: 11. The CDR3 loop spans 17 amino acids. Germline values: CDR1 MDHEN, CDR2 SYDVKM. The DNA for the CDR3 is TGTGCCAGCAGGGGGGCGGGACTAGCGGGAGATTGGTACGAGCAGTACTTC. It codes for CASRGAGLAGDWYEQYF. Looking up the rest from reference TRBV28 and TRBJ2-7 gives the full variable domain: DVKVTQSSRYLVKRTGEKVFLECVQDMDHENMFWYRQDPGLGLRLIYFSYDVKMKEKGDIPEGYSVSREKKERFSLILESASTNQTSMYLCASRGAGLAGDWYEQYFGPGTRLTVT.

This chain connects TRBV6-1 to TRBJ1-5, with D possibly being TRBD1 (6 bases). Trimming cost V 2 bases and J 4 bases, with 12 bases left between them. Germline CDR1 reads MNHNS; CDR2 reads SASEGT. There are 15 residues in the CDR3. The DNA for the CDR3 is TGTGCCAGCAGTGAACTAGGGGGTCAGAATCAGCCCCAGCATTTT. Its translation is CASSELGGQNQPQHF.

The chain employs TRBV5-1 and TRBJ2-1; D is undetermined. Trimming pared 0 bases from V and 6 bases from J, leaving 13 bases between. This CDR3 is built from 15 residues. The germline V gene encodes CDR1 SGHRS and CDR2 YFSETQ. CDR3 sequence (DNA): TGCGCCAGCAGCTTGGCCGGGCAGTCAAGCAATGAGCAGTTCTTC. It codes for CASSLAGQSSNEQFF.

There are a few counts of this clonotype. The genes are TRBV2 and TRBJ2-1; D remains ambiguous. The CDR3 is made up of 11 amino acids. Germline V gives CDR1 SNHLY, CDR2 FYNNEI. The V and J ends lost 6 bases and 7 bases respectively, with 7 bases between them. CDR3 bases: TGTGCCAGCAGAAGCGTTAATGAGCAGTTCTTC. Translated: CASRSVNEQFF.

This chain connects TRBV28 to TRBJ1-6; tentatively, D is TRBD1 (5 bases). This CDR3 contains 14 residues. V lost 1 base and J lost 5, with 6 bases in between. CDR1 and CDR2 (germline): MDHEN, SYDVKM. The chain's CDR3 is CASSLLTDNSPLHF. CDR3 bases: TGTGCCAGCAGTTTATTGACAGATAATTCACCCCTCCACTTT.

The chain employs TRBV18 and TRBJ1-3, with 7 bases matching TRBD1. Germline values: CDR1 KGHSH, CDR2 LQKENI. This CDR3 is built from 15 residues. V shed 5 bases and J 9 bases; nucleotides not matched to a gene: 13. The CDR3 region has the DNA TGTGCCAGCTCATCCGGGACAGACTTGCCAGGCACCATATATTTT. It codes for CASSSGTDLPGTIYF.

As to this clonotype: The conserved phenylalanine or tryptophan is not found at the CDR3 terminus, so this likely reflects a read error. The CDR3 loop reads CSARGSVYGYTL. CDR3 coding DNA: TGCAGTGCTAGAGGTTCCGTCTATGGCTACACCTTA. The chain uses TRBV20-1 and TRBJ1-2, with no clear D. V was trimmed by 1 base and J by 4 bases, leaving 7 bases between them. Per germline, CDR1 DFQATT and CDR2 SNEGSKA (reference sequence). This CDR3 has 12 amino acids.

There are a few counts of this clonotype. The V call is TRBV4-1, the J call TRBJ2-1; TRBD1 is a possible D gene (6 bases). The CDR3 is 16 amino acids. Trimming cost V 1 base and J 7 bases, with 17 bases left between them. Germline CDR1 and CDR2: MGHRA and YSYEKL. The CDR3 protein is CASSQVVTGSRNEQFF. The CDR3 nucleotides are TGCGCCAGCAGCCAAGTAGTAACAGGGTCTAGGAATGAGCAGTTCTTC.

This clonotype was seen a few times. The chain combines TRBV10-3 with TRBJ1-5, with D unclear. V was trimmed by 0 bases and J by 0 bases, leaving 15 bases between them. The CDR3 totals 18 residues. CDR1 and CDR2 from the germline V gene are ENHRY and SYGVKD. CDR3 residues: CAISESKVGAYSNQPQHF. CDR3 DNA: TGTGCCATCAGTGAGTCGAAGGTCGGAGCCTATAGCAATCAGCCCCAGCATTTT.

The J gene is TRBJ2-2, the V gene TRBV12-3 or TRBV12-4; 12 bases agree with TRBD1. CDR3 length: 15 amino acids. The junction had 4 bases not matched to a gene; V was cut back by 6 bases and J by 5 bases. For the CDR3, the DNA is TGTGCCAGCAGATCGGGACAGGGGGCAACCGGGGAGCTGTTTTTT. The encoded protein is CASRSGQGATGELFF.

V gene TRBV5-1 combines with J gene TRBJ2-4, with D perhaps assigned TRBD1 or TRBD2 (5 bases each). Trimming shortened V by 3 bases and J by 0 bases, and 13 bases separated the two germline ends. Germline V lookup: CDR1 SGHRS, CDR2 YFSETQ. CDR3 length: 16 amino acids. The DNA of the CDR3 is TGCGCCAGCAGCTCCCGGGACGGACTAGCCAAAAACATTCAGTACTTC. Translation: CASSSRDGLAKNIQYF. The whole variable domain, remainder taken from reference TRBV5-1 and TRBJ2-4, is KAGVTQTPRYLIKTRGQQVTLSCSPISGHRSVSWYQQTPGQGLQFLFEYFSETQRNKGNFPGRFSGRQFSNSRSEMNVSTLELGDSALYLCASSSRDGLAKNIQYFGAGTRLSVL.

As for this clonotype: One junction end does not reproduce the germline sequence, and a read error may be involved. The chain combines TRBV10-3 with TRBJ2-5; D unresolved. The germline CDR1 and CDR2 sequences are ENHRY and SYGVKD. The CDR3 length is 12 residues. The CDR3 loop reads CAISESGYHWDF. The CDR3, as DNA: TGTGCCATCAGTGAGTCGGGATACCACTGGGACTTC.

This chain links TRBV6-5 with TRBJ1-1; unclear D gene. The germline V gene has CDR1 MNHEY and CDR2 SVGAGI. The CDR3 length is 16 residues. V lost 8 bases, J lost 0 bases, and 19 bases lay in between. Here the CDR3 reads CASYHPPQSLNTEAFF. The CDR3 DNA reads TGTGCCAGCTATCACCCCCCACAGAGCCTGAACACTGAAGCTTTCTTT.

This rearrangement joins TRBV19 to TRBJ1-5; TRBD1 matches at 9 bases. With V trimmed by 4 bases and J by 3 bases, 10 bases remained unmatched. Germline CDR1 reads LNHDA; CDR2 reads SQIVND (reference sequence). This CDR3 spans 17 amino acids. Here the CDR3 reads CASSTPPGQGPNQPQHF. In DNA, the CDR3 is TGTGCCAGTAGTACCCCTCCGGGACAGGGTCCCAATCAGCCCCAGCATTTT.

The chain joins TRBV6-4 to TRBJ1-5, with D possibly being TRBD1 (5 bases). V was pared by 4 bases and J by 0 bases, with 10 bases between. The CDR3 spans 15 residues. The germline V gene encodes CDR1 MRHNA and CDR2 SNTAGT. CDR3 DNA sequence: TGTGCCAGCAGTGTGGGGGAATATAGCAATCAGCCCCAGCATTTT. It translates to CASSVGEYSNQPQHF.

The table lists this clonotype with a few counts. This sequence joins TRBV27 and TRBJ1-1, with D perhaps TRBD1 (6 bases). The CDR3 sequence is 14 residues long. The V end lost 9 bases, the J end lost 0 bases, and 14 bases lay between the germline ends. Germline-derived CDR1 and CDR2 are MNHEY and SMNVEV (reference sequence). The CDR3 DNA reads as TGTGCCAGTCGAGGAGGGGGATTGAACACTGAAGCTTTCTTT. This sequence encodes CASRGGGLNTEAFF.

The CDR3 spells CASSDIEDTGLNQPQHF. In DNA form, the CDR3 reads TGTGCCAGCAGTGATATAGAGGACACAGGTCTCAATCAGCCCCAGCATTTT. The genes are TRBV28 and TRBJ1-5; D perhaps matches TRBD1 (5 bases). This CDR3 spans 17 amino acids. Germline CDR1 is MDHEN and CDR2 is SYDVKM. V lost 5 bases to trimming and J lost 3 bases, with 20 bases between them.

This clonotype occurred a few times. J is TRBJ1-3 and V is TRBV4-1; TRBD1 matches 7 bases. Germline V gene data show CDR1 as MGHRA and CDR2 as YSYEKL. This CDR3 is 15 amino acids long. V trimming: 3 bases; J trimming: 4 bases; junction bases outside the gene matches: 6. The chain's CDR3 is CASSQDMTGGNTIYF. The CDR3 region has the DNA TGCGCCAGCAGCCAGGACATGACAGGGGGAAACACCATATATTTT.

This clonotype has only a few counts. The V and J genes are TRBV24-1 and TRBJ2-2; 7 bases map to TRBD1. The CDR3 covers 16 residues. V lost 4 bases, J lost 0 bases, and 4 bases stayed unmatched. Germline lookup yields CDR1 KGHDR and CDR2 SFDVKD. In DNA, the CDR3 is TGTGCCACCAGTGACCCGACAGGGTCGAACACCGGGGAGCTGTTTTTT. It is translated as CATSDPTGSNTGELFF.

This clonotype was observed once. DNA of the CDR3: TGTGCCACTGTAACGGGACATCGCACAGATACGCAGTATTTT. Its protein product is CATVTGHRTDTQYF. V and J are TRBV19 and TRBJ2-3, with TRBD1 as a possible D gene (6 bases). The V gene lost 10 bases and the J gene lost 1 base, with 15 bases spanning the gap. Germline V gene sequence: CDR1 LNHDA, CDR2 SQIVND (reference sequence). CDR3 length equals 14 residues.

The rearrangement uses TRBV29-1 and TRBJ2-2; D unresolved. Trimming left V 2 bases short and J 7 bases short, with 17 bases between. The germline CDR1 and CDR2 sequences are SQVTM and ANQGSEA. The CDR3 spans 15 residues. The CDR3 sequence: CSVERPWRSDGELFF. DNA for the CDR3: TGCAGCGTTGAAAGACCATGGCGTTCAGACGGGGAGCTGTTTTTT.